The 24 T cell receptor beta chains listed next were all sequenced from one sample in a study of T cells after somatic rescue of genetic block (dated by TCRdb to the early 2020s). The library was obtained by the immunoSEQ multiplex PCR assay. TCRdb stores this immuneACCESS table with in-frame sequences only. Part of the clones is absent; in the studies checked, under half of the shortfall reflects unresolved V genes, and no reason is known for the rest. This sample comprises 9,000 to 10,000 clones, about 74% of them detected only once. 22% of the sample rests with the top ten. The sample consisted of peripheral blood mononuclear cells (PBMCs). All receptors come from a boy under 18.

The chain recombines TRBV7-9 with TRBJ2-3; D is ambiguous. V was cut by 5 bases and J by 0 bases, with 12 bases left in between. Germline CDR1 SEHNR, CDR2 FQNEAQ (reference sequence). The CDR3 covers 15 residues. The CDR3 DNA reads TGTGCCAGCAGCACCCGCCAGGCGAGCACAGATACGCAGTATTTT. Encoded protein: CASSTRQASTDTQYF.

This clone was observed a few times. The chain couples TRBV10-3 to TRBJ2-2; TRBD2 aligns across 11 bases. The germline V gene has CDR1 ENHRY and CDR2 SYGVKD. J lost 8 bases, V lost 6 bases, and 11 bases had no gene match. CDR3 length equals 16 residues. In DNA, the CDR3 is TGTGCCATCAGCACTAGCGGGGGCCAAGAGTGGGGGGAGCTGTTTTTT. This gives the protein CAISTSGGQEWGELFF.

The chain uses TRBV6-5 and TRBJ2-2; D is undetermined. Trimming stripped 3 bases from V and 1 base from J, with 6 bases between. This CDR3 has 14 amino acids. Germline values: CDR1 MNHEY, CDR2 SVGAGI. CDR3 amino acids: CASSYGVNTGELFF. Here the CDR3 DNA reads TGTGCCAGCAGTTATGGGGTGAACACCGGGGAGCTGTTTTTT.

The chain uses TRBV15 and TRBJ2-7, with D maybe TRBD1 (5 bases). Germline V CDR1 and CDR2: LNHNV, YYDKDF (reference sequence). V lost 1 base, J lost 3 bases, and 16 bases lay in between. CDR3 length: 16 amino acids. This chain's CDR3 is CATSRGVGRDVYEQYF. CDR3 DNA sequence: TGTGCCACCAGCAGAGGCGTCGGCAGGGATGTCTACGAGCAGTACTTC. The complete variable domain, with remaining parts taken from reference TRBV15 and TRBJ2-7, reads DAMVIQNPRYQVTQFGKPVTLSCSQTLNHNVMYWYQQKSSQAPKLLFHYYDKDFNNEADTPDNFQSRRPNTSFCFLDIRSPGLGDTAMYLCATSRGVGRDVYEQYFGPGTRLTVT.

The chain combines TRBV29-1 with TRBJ2-5; TRBD1 aligns across 12 bases. V dropped 3 bases and J dropped 5; count of bases not matched to a gene: 7. The germline V gene encodes CDR1 SQVTM and CDR2 ANQGSEA. The CDR3 is made up of 15 amino acids. CDR3 in amino acids: CSVEAGTGGGETQYF. DNA for the CDR3: TGCAGCGTTGAGGCCGGGACAGGGGGCGGTGAGACCCAGTACTTC.

V and J are TRBV18 and TRBJ2-7; D is perhaps TRBD1 (6 bases). V lost 5 bases, J lost 3 bases, and 11 bases lay in between. The CDR3 has 13 residues. CDR1 and CDR2 from the germline V gene are KGHSH and LQKENI. CDR3 DNA sequence: TGTGCCAGCTCAGCAACAGGGAGCTACGAGCAGTACTTC. The encoded protein is CASSATGSYEQYF.

This chain joins TRBV6-1 and TRBJ2-3; D is unresolved. The V end lost 7 bases, the J end lost 4 bases, and 15 bases lay between the germline ends. This CDR3 has 14 amino acids. Germline V gives CDR1 MNHNS, CDR2 SASEGT. The CDR3 reads CASTPWARPDTQYF. CDR3 bases: TGTGCCAGCACCCCCTGGGCCCGTCCAGATACGCAGTATTTT.

This chain connects TRBV28 to TRBJ2-4; D remains unclear. The CDR3 has 15 residues. Germline V gene data show CDR1 as MDHEN and CDR2 as SYDVKM. Between the trimmed V and J ends, which lost 6 bases and 0 bases, there was a span of 12 bases. Here the CDR3 reads CASSLTSRAKNIQYF. CDR3 coding DNA: TGTGCCAGCAGCCTGACCAGCCGAGCCAAAAACATTCAGTACTTC.

About this clone itself: The same CDR3 also results from other DNA sequences found in this sample. The chain uses TRBV18 and TRBJ2-5, with D perhaps matching TRBD1 (5 bases). V was shortened by 2 bases and J by 2 bases, with 12 bases between the two germline ends. The germline V gene has CDR1 KGHSH and CDR2 LQKENI. The CDR3 has 15 residues. The CDR3: CASSPNRAGQETQYF. CDR3 nucleotides: TGTGCCAGCTCACCAAACAGAGCAGGGCAAGAGACCCAGTACTTC. Full variable domain (remainder filled in from reference TRBV18 and TRBJ2-5): NAGVMQNPRHLVRRRGQEARLRCSPMKGHSHVYWYRQLPEEGLKFMVYLQKENIIDESGMPKERFSAEFPKEGPSILRIQQVVRGDSAAYFCASSPNRAGQETQYFGPGTRLLVL.

This chain connects TRBV7-3 to TRBJ2-2; 11 bases fit TRBD2. This CDR3 is 17 amino acids long. After removal of 5 bases from V and 1 base from J, the junction contained 6 bases not matched to a gene. Per the germline V gene, CDR1 is SGHTA and CDR2 is FQGTGA. CDR3 amino acids: CASSPTGLAVNTGELFF. CDR3 bases: TGTGCCAGCAGCCCAACGGGACTAGCGGTGAACACCGGGGAGCTGTTTTTT.

The genes are TRBV28 and TRBJ2-7; D is possibly TRBD1 (6 bases). The CDR3 totals 14 residues. Germline assignment: CDR1 MDHEN and CDR2 SYDVKM. The V end lost 5 bases, the J end lost 2 bases, and 13 bases lay between the germline ends. This CDR3 is CASSLTGPTYEQYF. The CDR3 coding sequence is TGTGCCAGCAGTCTGACAGGCCCCACCTACGAGCAGTACTTC.

J is TRBJ2-5 and V is TRBV6-6; no reliable D call. The CDR3 length is 13 residues. V lost 2 bases and J 5 bases, leaving 9 bases between the germline ends. Germline CDR1 MNHNY, CDR2 SVGAGI (reference sequence). CDR3 region: CASSYVLGETQYF. CDR3 DNA sequence: TGTGCCAGCAGTTACGTTTTGGGGGAGACCCAGTACTTC.

The J gene is TRBJ2-7, the V gene TRBV5-4, with D possibly matching TRBD1 (5 bases). V lost 0 bases to trimming and J lost 7 bases, with 17 bases between them. This CDR3 has 15 amino acids. Germline V gene data show CDR1 as SGHNT and CDR2 as YYREEE (reference sequence). CDR3 DNA: TGTGCCAGCAGCTTGGCCTATTCAGGGTATAAGGAGCAGTACTTC. It codes for CASSLAYSGYKEQYF.

The genes are TRBV13 and TRBJ1-1; the D is unclear. Germline V gives CDR1 PRHDT, CDR2 FYEKMQ (reference sequence). This CDR3 has 15 amino acids. Trimming cost V 0 bases and J 2 bases, with 10 bases left between them. Written as DNA, the CDR3 is TGTGCCAGCAGCTTAGGCCTAAGGCAAAACACTGAAGCTTTCTTT. It translates to CASSLGLRQNTEAFF.

The chain has TRBV30 and TRBJ1-4, with 10 bases that match TRBD1. Germline trimming cut 8 bases from V and 10 bases from J; bases unmatched to any gene: 16. The CDR3 runs to 15 residues. The germline CDR1 and CDR2 sequences are GTSNPN and SVGIG (reference sequence). In DNA, the CDR3 is TGTGCCGGCCTACCCCCGGGACAGGGGAGAGGAAAACTGTTTTTT. Protein: CAGLPPGQGRGKLFF.

V usage is TRBV15 and J usage is TRBJ1-2; D ambiguous. This CDR3 region has 13 residues. Germline CDR1 and CDR2: LNHNV and YYDKDF (reference sequence). V gave up 0 bases and J gave up 4 bases, with 6 bases separating them. The CDR3 protein is CATSRDKFYGYTF. CDR3 coding DNA: TGTGCCACCAGCAGAGATAAGTTCTATGGCTACACCTTC.

This clone is labeled as large (0.1 to 1%). The chain joins TRBV4-1 to TRBJ1-1; D is ambiguous. Germline CDR1 is MGHRA and CDR2 is YSYEKL. This CDR3 region has 11 residues. V lost 8 bases and J 3 bases, leaving 7 bases between the germline ends. CDR3 region: CASRRDTEAFF. The DNA for the CDR3 is TGCGCCAGCCGACGGGACACTGAAGCTTTCTTT.

This sequence joins TRBV10-3 and TRBJ1-2; D is ambiguous. Between the trimmed V and J ends, which lost 8 bases and 6 bases, there was a span of 16 bases. The CDR3 covers 13 residues. Germline V CDR1 and CDR2: ENHRY, SYGVKD. DNA for the CDR3: TGTGCCATCGGAACATCGGCTTACCATGGCTACACCTTC. As protein: CAIGTSAYHGYTF.

This clone was seen only a few times. The rearrangement uses TRBV4-2 and TRBJ2-5; TRBD1 matches 8 bases. V gave up 3 bases and J gave up 3 bases; unmatched junction bases: 6. Germline CDR1 reads LGHNA; CDR2 reads YNFKEQ. The CDR3 totals 15 residues. The CDR3 nucleotides are TGTGCCAGCAGCCAGGATGACAGGGGAAAAGAGACCCAGTACTTC. Encoded protein: CASSQDDRGKETQYF.

The V gene is TRBV7-8, the J gene TRBJ2-7; D possibly uses TRBD1 or TRBD2 (6 bases each). Germline-derived CDR1 and CDR2 are SGHVS and FQNEAQ. V gave up 6 bases and J gave up 6 bases, with 12 bases separating them. The CDR3 runs to 12 residues. Here the CDR3 DNA reads TGTGCCAGCAGTTATTGGGGGGCCGAGCAGTACTTC. This encodes CASSYWGAEQYF.

This clone has a handful of counts. The chain uses TRBV28 and TRBJ2-7; 8 bases align to TRBD2. The CDR3 sequence is 15 residues long. The V gene end was trimmed by 4 bases and the J gene end by 2 bases; junction bases not matched to a gene: 7. Germline V lookup: CDR1 MDHEN, CDR2 SYDVKM. This CDR3 is CASSSFTSGAYEQYF. The CDR3 nucleotides are TGTGCCAGCAGTTCATTCACTAGCGGAGCCTACGAGCAGTACTTC.

The chain's CDR3 is CASSQGQYQETQYF. The DNA of the CDR3 is TGTGCCAGCAGCCAGGGACAGTACCAAGAGACCCAGTACTTC. The chain combines TRBV4-2 with TRBJ2-5; 7 nucleotides line up with TRBD1. J was trimmed by 0 bases and V by 3 bases; bases with no gene match: 1. Germline V lookup: CDR1 LGHNA, CDR2 YNFKEQ. The CDR3 consists of 14 residues.

This clone was detected a few times. The rearrangement joins TRBV6-1 to TRBJ1-4; no clear D gene. This CDR3 has 15 amino acids. Per germline, CDR1 MNHNS and CDR2 SASEGT. V lost 6 bases and J lost 0, with 11 bases in between. CDR3 in DNA: TGTGCCAGCAGGGAACAACCTGCAACTAATGAAAAACTGTTTTTT. Its translation: CASREQPATNEKLFF.

The count of this clone is one. The J gene is TRBJ2-1, the V gene TRBV18; tentatively, D is TRBD2 (5 bases). Trimming stripped 6 bases from V and 1 base from J, with 16 bases between. Germline V CDR1 and CDR2: KGHSH, LQKENI. The CDR3 loop spans 16 amino acids. The CDR3 nucleotides are TGTGCCAGCTCCACGGAAGGGCGCGGGTCCTACAATGAGCAGTTCTTC. Translating it yields CASSTEGRGSYNEQFF.